One sample yielded the 3 T cell receptor beta chains listed below, sequenced in a study of blood T cell repertoires in COVID-19. The assay was immunoSEQ multiplex PCR, and TCRdb's table has in-frame clones only and misses some. The table has 170,000 or so clones, around 84% seen once; the top ten hold roughly 7%. Sequenced: peripheral blood. Receptor source: a man aged 50 to 59 with active or convalescent COVID-19.

V and J are TRBV5-1 and TRBJ2-7, with a tentative D call TRBD2 (7 bases). In germline, CDR1 is SGHRS, CDR2 YFSETQ. V lost 2 bases and J 0 bases, leaving 15 bases between the germline ends. CDR3 length: 16 residues. The CDR3 DNA sequence: TGCGCCAGCAGCTTTTCTGGGGGGGCCACCTCCTACGAGCAGTACTTC. Protein: CASSFSGGATSYEQYF.

The V call is TRBV5-4, the J call TRBJ2-1, with 14 bases lining up with TRBD2. After removal of 3 bases from V and 9 bases from J, the junction contained 5 bases not matched to a gene. From germline, CDR1 is SGHNT and CDR2 YYREEE (reference sequence). The CDR3 totals 15 residues. DNA for the CDR3: TGTGCCAGCAGCTCTGGGACTAGCGGGAGCGGTGAGCAGTTCTTC. Its protein product is CASSSGTSGSGEQFF.

The gene calls are TRBV9 and TRBJ2-1, with TRBD2 matching over 9 bases. Germline V gene data show CDR1 as SGDLS and CDR2 as YYNGEE. V was pared by 4 bases and J by 0 bases, with 5 bases of the junction left unmatched. CDR3 size: 16 residues. The CDR3: CASSPYSGSSYNEQFF. The CDR3 DNA is TGTGCCAGCAGCCCCTATAGCGGGAGCTCCTACAATGAGCAGTTCTTC. The full variable domain, its missing parts supplied by reference TRBV9 and TRBJ2-1, is DSGVTQTPKHLITATGQRVTLRCSPRSGDLSVYWYQQSLDQGLQFLIQYYNGEERAKGNILERFSAQQFPDLHSELNLSSLELGDSALYFCASSPYSGSSYNEQFFGPGTRLTVL.